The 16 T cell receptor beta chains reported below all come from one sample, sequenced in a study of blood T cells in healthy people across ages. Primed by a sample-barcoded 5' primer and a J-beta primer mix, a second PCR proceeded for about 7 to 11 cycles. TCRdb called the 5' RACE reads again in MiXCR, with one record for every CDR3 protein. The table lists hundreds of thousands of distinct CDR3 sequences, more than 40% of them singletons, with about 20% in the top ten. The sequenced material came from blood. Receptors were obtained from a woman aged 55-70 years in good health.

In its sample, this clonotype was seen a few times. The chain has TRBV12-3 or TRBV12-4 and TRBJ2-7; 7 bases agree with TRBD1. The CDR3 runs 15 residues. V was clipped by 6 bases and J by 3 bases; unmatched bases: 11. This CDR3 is CASRSSGGIDYEQYF. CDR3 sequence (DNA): TGTGCCAGCAGGTCATCAGGGGGTATAGACTACGAGCAGTACTTC.

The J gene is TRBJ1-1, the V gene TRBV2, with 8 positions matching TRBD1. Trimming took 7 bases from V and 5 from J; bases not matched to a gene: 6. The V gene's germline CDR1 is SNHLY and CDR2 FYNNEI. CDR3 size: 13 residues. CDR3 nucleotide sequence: TGTGCCAGCAACGGACAGGGTAGGACTGAAGCTTTCTTT. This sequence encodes CASNGQGRTEAFF.

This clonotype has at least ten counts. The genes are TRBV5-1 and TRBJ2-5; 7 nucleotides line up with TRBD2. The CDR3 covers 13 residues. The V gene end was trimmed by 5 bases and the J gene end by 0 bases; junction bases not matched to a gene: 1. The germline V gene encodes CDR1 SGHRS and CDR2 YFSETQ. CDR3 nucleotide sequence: TGCGCCAGCAGTCGGGAGGACCAAGAGACCCAGTACTTC. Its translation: CASSREDQETQYF.

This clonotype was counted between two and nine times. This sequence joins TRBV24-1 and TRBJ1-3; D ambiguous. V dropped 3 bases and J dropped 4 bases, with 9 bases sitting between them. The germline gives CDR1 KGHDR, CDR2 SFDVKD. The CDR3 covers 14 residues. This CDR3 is CATSDPGFGNTIYF. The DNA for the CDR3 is TGTGCCACCAGTGATCCGGGGTTCGGAAACACCATATATTTT.

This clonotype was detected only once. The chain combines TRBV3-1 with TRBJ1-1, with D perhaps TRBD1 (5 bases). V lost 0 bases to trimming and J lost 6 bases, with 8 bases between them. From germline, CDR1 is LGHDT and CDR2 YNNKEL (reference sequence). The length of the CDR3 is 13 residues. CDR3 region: CASSQDGAAEAFF. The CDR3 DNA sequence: TGTGCCAGCAGCCAAGATGGGGCGGCTGAAGCTTTCTTT.

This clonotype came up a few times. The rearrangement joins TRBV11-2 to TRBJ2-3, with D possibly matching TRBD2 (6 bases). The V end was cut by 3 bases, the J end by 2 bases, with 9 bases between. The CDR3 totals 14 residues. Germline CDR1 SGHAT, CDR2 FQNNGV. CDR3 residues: CASSFTGDTDTQYF. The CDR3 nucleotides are TGTGCCAGCAGCTTCACGGGGGACACAGATACGCAGTATTTT.

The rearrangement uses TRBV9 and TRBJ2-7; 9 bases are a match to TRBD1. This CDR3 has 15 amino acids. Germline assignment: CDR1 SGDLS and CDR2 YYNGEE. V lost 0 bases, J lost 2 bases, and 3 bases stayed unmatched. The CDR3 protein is CASSVGTGATYEQYF. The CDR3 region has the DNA TGTGCCAGCAGCGTAGGGACAGGGGCCACCTACGAGCAGTACTTC.

The CDR3 sequence: CASSQVGVRQPQHF. CDR3 nucleotide sequence: TGTGCCAGCAGCCAAGTGGGGGTGAGGCAGCCCCAGCATTTT. The rearrangement links TRBV3-1 to TRBJ1-5; a weak D match, TRBD1 (5 bases). V shed 1 base and J shed 7 bases, with 11 bases lying between them. The V gene's germline CDR1 is LGHDT and CDR2 YNNKEL (reference sequence). The CDR3 sequence is 14 residues long.

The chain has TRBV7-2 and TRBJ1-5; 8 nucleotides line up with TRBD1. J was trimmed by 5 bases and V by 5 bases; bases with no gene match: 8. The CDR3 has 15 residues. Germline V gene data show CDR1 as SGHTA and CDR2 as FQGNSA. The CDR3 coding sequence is TGTGCCAGCAGCCCTAGGACAGGGCCCGATCAGCCCCAGCATTTT. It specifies CASSPRTGPDQPQHF.

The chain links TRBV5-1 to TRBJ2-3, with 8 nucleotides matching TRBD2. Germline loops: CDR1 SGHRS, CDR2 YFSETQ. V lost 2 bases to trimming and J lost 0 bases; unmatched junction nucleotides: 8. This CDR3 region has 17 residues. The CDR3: CASSLHGLAPSTDTQYF. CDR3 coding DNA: TGCGCCAGCAGCTTACACGGACTAGCCCCTAGCACAGATACGCAGTATTTT.

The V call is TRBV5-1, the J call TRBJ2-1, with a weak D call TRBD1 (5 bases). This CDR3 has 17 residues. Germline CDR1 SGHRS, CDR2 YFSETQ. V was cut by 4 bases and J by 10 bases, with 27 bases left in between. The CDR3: CASSPILQGTASREQFF. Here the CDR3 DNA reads TGCGCCAGCAGCCCGATCCTCCAGGGCACCGCATCAAGGGAGCAGTTCTTC.

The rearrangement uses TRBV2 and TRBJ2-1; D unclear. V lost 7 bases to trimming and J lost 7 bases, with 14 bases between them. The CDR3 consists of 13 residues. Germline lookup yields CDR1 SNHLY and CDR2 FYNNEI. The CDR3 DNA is TGTGCCAGCAAAGGGTTCCCGGCAAATGAGCAGTTCTTC. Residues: CASKGFPANEQFF.

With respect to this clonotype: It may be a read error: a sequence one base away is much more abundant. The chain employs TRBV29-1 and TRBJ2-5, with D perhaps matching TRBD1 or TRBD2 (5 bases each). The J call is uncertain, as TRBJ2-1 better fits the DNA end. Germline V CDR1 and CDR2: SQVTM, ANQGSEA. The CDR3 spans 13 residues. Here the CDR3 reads CSVDLGAQETQFF. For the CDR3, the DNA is TGCAGCGTTGACCTCGGGGCCCAAGAGACCCAGTTCTTC.

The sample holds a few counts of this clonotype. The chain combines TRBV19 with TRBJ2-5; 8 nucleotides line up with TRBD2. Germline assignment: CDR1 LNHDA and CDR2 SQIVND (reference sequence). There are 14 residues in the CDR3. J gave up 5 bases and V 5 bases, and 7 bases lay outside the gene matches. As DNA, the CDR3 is TGTGCCAGTAGTCTCCGGACTAGCTCGGAGACCCAGTACTTC. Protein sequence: CASSLRTSSETQYF.

The CDR3 protein is CASSVEGAEGYTF. CDR3 in DNA: TGCGCCAGCAGCGTTGAGGGGGCGGAGGGCTACACCTTC. The gene calls are TRBV5-1 and TRBJ1-2; 7 nucleotides match TRBD1. Germline loops: CDR1 SGHRS, CDR2 YFSETQ. This CDR3 comprises 13 residues. V lost 4 bases and J lost 8; bases outside the gene matches: 8.

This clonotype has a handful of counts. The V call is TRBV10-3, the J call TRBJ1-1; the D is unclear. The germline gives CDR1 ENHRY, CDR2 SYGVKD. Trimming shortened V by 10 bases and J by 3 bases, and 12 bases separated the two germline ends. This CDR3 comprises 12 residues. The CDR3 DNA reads TGTGCCACCGGTGCAGCGGACACTGAAGCTTTCTTT. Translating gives CATGAADTEAFF.